The 21 T cell receptor beta chains presented below share a single source sample, sequenced in a study of T-cell reconstitution after alpha-beta-depleted transplantation in children (TCRdb year 2016). The library was generated by PCR. Sequenced on an Illumina HiSeq 2500. TCR libraries were prepared with molecular barcoding, using unique molecular identifiers to normalize TCRbeta repertoire quantification. Using fastp at Q25 and MiXCR, TCRdb reprocessed the public reads and kept productive beta chains. Rows with a matching CDR3 protein are joined into one entry that keeps the most common DNA and genes. The sample contains about a million distinct CDR3 sequences, about 29% of them found a single time. Jointly, the top ten make up about 28% of the sample. The meaning of the sample's treatment or condition label: allogeneic hematopoietic cell transplantation with graft depleted of TCRalphabeta T cells and CD19 B cells.

Here the sequenced sample was PBMCs, mostly from graft donor cells, taken 360 days after TCRalphabeta/CD19-depleted stem cell transplant. The source of these receptors is a boy younger than two who had a stem cell transplant for SCID, so the T cells may come from the graft donor.

This chain joins TRBV18 and TRBJ2-3; 11 bases fit TRBD2. The CDR3 contains 16 residues. Looked up from germline, CDR1 is KGHSH and CDR2 is LQKENI. V was pared by 0 bases and J by 4 bases, with 3 bases of the junction left unmatched. In nucleotides, the CDR3 is TGTGCCAGCTCACCACCGGGACTAGCGGTACCAGATACGCAGTATTTT. It yields the protein CASSPPGLAVPDTQYF.

The chain has TRBV28 and TRBJ2-2, with a possible D match to TRBD1 (7 bases). The CDR3 covers 15 residues. V lost 3 bases to trimming and J lost 6 bases, with 14 bases between them. Germline V gives CDR1 MDHEN, CDR2 SYDVKM. CDR3 sequence: CASSFGQGGAGELFF. For the CDR3, the DNA is TGTGCCAGCAGTTTCGGGCAGGGGGGCGCCGGGGAGCTGTTTTTT.

This clonotype turned up a few times. The chain joins TRBV4-3 to TRBJ2-3, with a possible D match to TRBD1 (6 bases). V was trimmed by 4 bases and J by 2 bases, leaving 19 bases between them. Germline V CDR1 and CDR2: LGHNA, YSLEER. The CDR3 covers 17 residues. The CDR3 nucleotides are TGCGCCAGCAGCCGGGGTCCCGGGACACGGCCCACAGATACGCAGTATTTT. It encodes CASSRGPGTRPTDTQYF.

The sample holds a few counts of this clonotype. The chain joins TRBV12-3 or TRBV12-4 to TRBJ2-3, with TRBD2 matching over 8 bases. The CDR3 contains 15 residues. V lost 6 bases and J lost 0; bases outside the gene matches: 5. The CDR3, as DNA: TGTGCCAGCAGCTCGGGGGGGCGGAGCACAGATACGCAGTATTTT. This encodes CASSSGGRSTDTQYF.

This clonotype was recorded at least ten times. One end of the junction varies from germline; a read error may be responsible. V is TRBV5-1 and J is TRBJ2-7; the D gene is possibly TRBD2 (6 bases). This CDR3 region has 14 residues. Germline lookup yields CDR1 SGHRS and CDR2 YFSETQ. CDR3 region: CASSLGRGSYEQYF. CDR3 nucleotide sequence: TGTGCCAGCAGTCTGGGACGGGGGTCCTACGAGCAGTACTTC. Looking up the rest from reference TRBV5-1 and TRBJ2-7 gives the full variable domain: KAGVTQTPRYLIKTRGQQVTLSCSPISGHRSVSWYQQTPGQGLQFLFEYFSETQRNKGNFPGRFSGRQFSNSRSEMNVSTLELGDSALYLCASSLGRGSYEQYFGPGTRLTVT.

This clonotype showed up just a few times. This chain joins TRBV5-5 and TRBJ2-7; 7 bases fit TRBD1. The V and J ends lost 4 bases and 4 bases, in that order; junction bases with no gene match: 11. The CDR3 extends over 15 amino acids. Germline CDR1 and CDR2: SGHKS and YYEKEE (reference sequence). CDR3 residues: CASSLGQVGWYEQYF. CDR3 DNA: TGTGCCAGCAGCCTAGGACAGGTCGGTTGGTACGAGCAGTACTTC.

In this sample, this clonotype turned up a few times. J is TRBJ2-7 and V is TRBV5-1; TRBD1 agrees at 11 bases. J lost 3 bases, V lost 2 bases, and 4 bases had no gene match. CDR1 and CDR2 from the germline V gene are SGHRS and YFSETQ. This CDR3 region has 15 residues. The CDR3 coding sequence is TGCGCCAGCAGCTTACCCGGGACAGGGGGCTACGAGCAGTACTTC. Translated, it gives CASSLPGTGGYEQYF.

V gene TRBV19 combines with J gene TRBJ2-7, with D perhaps being TRBD1 or TRBD2 (5 bases each). Trimming stripped 3 bases from V and 6 bases from J, with 6 bases between. Per germline, CDR1 LNHDA and CDR2 SQIVND (reference sequence). CDR3 length: 11 amino acids. CDR3 residues: CASSIGGEQYF. CDR3 bases: TGTGCCAGTAGTATTGGGGGCGAGCAGTACTTC.

This clonotype came up a few times. The J gene is TRBJ2-1, the V gene TRBV27, with TRBD2 as a possible D gene (6 bases). This CDR3 is built from 14 residues. V lost 3 bases and J lost 2, with 8 bases in between. The germline V gene has CDR1 MNHEY and CDR2 SMNVEV (reference sequence). Written as DNA, the CDR3 is TGTGCCAGCAGTTTCCGGGAGCCCTACAATGAGCAGTTCTTC. This codes for CASSFREPYNEQFF.

This clonotype appeared a few times. The chain joins TRBV20-1 to TRBJ2-7; TRBD2 is a possible D gene (5 bases). The V end was cut by 6 bases, the J end by 2 bases, with 8 bases between. CDR3 length: 11 residues. The germline V gene has CDR1 DFQATT and CDR2 SNEGSKA (reference sequence). CDR3 bases: TGCAGTGCGGTGAGGGCCTACGAGCAGTACTTC. This encodes CSAVRAYEQYF.

The V call is TRBV6-5, the J call TRBJ1-1; 7 bases map to TRBD1. Trimming at V came to 4 bases and at J to 0 bases, leaving 5 bases not matched to a gene. The CDR3 sequence is 15 residues long. The V gene's germline CDR1 is MNHEY and CDR2 SVGAGI. The chain's CDR3 is CASSLDRTVNTEAFF. CDR3 nucleotide sequence: TGTGCCAGCAGTTTGGACAGGACGGTGAACACTGAAGCTTTCTTT.

The sample holds a few counts of this clonotype. The rearrangement joins TRBV20-1 to TRBJ2-5, with 8 bases fitting TRBD2. The CDR3 contains 21 residues. In germline, CDR1 is DFQATT, CDR2 SNEGSKA (reference sequence). V shed 2 bases and J 4 bases; nucleotides not matched to a gene: 27. The CDR3 DNA reads as TGCAGTGCTAGATTACCCGTAAGAGTAGGAGCGGGGGCCAGTTGGGGAGAGACCCAGTACTTC. Its protein product is CSARLPVRVGAGASWGETQYF.

The chain joins TRBV5-1 to TRBJ2-1, with D hard to call. The CDR3 loop spans 15 amino acids. The V and J ends lost 0 bases and 6 bases respectively, with 13 bases between them. Germline V gene sequence: CDR1 SGHRS, CDR2 YFSETQ. The chain's CDR3 is CASSLEVFGSNEQFF. The CDR3 DNA reads as TGCGCCAGCAGCTTGGAAGTTTTCGGGTCCAATGAGCAGTTCTTC.

The chain is built from TRBV5-1 and TRBJ1-1, with 11 bases identical to TRBD1. Trimming cost V 3 bases and J 10 bases; bases outside gene matches: 11. The germline V gene has CDR1 SGHRS and CDR2 YFSETQ. This CDR3 is 15 amino acids long. The CDR3 DNA follows: TGCGCCAGCAGCTCACACTCGGACAGGGGGCTATTAGCTTTCTTT. It codes for CASSSHSDRGLLAFF.

This clonotype was seen a few times. The V gene is TRBV7-9, the J gene TRBJ2-6; D unresolved. The CDR3 extends over 13 amino acids. CDR1 and CDR2 from the germline V gene are SEHNR and FQNEAQ (reference sequence). V lost 2 bases and J lost 3, with 2 bases in between. CDR3 amino acids: CASSLNGANVLTF. The CDR3 nucleotides are TGTGCCAGCAGCTTAAATGGGGCCAACGTCCTGACTTTC.

The chain carries TRBV4-3 and TRBJ2-1, with 10 bases that match TRBD2. The CDR3 length is 19 residues. Germline CDR1 and CDR2: LGHNA and YSLEER. Germline trimming cut 1 base from V and 4 bases from J; bases unmatched to any gene: 13. As DNA, the CDR3 is TGCGCCAGCAGCCAAGCACTAGCGGGGATAGGACGGGAATACAATGAGCAGTTCTTC. It encodes CASSQALAGIGREYNEQFF.

This clonotype turned up a few times. V usage is TRBV29-1 and J usage is TRBJ1-1, with D perhaps matching TRBD1 (5 bases). The CDR3 is made up of 11 amino acids. V lost 6 bases and J 5 bases, leaving 10 bases between the germline ends. The V gene's germline CDR1 is SQVTM and CDR2 ANQGSEA. CDR3 in DNA: TGCAGCGTCCGGGACGGGACTGAAGCTTTCTTT. Translated, it gives CSVRDGTEAFF.

The chain uses TRBV5-4 and TRBJ2-4; 9 nucleotides match TRBD1. V lost 4 bases to trimming and J lost 4 bases; unmatched junction nucleotides: 9. Germline CDR1 and CDR2: SGHNT and YYREEE (reference sequence). This CDR3 is built from 16 residues. CDR3 nucleotide sequence: TGTGCCAGCAGCCCCGGACAGGGGAAGGTAAAAAACATTCAGTACTTC. This translates into CASSPGQGKVKNIQYF.

This clonotype turned up a few times. The CDR3 sequence: CASSLSGVQETQYF. Written as DNA, the CDR3 is TGTGCCAGCAGTTTAAGCGGGGTTCAAGAGACCCAGTACTTC. The gene calls are TRBV28 and TRBJ2-5; 7 bases align to TRBD2. Germline V gene lookup returns CDR1 MDHEN and CDR2 SYDVKM. The CDR3 loop spans 14 amino acids. Trimming at V came to 2 bases and at J to 2 bases, leaving 2 bases not matched to a gene.

V usage is TRBV7-8 and J usage is TRBJ2-7; no firm D call. CDR3 length: 14 amino acids. Germline V gives CDR1 SGHVS, CDR2 FQNEAQ. V gave up 1 base and J gave up 3 bases, with 10 bases separating them. CDR3 amino acids: CASSLVGDNYEQYV. CDR3 in DNA: TGTGCCAGCAGCTTAGTTGGGGATAACTACGAGCAGTACGTC.

The V call is TRBV10-3, the J call TRBJ1-1, with D possibly being TRBD1 (6 bases). V gave up 7 bases and J gave up 1 base, with 13 bases separating them. The CDR3 length is 14 residues. Germline-derived CDR1 and CDR2 are ENHRY and SYGVKD. The CDR3 region is CAIKGGTPNTEAFF. The CDR3 DNA reads as TGTGCCATCAAGGGGGGGACACCGAACACTGAAGCTTTCTTT.